A single count supports the clone carrying this T cell receptor (beta chain). Antigen unknown. The sample originates from a study of T cell responses to AZD1222 COVID-19 vaccine. Across the study: Both about-4-week and about-12-week second-dose recipients were combined. Overall study findings and caveats: Breadth and depth of Spike-specific TCRs rose after two AZD1222 doses. Among AZD1222 vaccinees, only six or seven were seropositive at baseline. Dominant at 160-218 and 743-854, vaccine-associated CD4 TCRs also spanned spike.

The data were produced by immunoSEQ multiplex PCR, yet TCRdb's version contains in-frame clones alone and is incomplete. This table holds about 95,000 clones, 85% to 90% found once. V shed 4 bases and J 10 bases; nucleotides not matched to a gene: 8. This CDR3 spans 15 amino acids. Germline lookup yields CDR1 SGDLS and CDR2 YYNGEE. This TCR was recovered from an adult in good health. Sample: peripheral blood, taken on day 0 of AZD1222 vaccination. The chain combines TRBV9 with TRBJ1-6, with 10 bases that match TRBD1. The CDR3 DNA follows: TGTGCCAGCAGCACCGCGGGACAGGGGTGGTCACCCCTCCACTTT. This gives the protein CASSTAGQGWSPLHF.